This TCR beta chain was identified during a study of T-cell memory formation after mild COVID-19 (TCRdb year 2021). Concerning the study at large: TCR sequence clusters from the two donors were largely donor specific. T-cell clones expanding and contracting after mild COVID-19 in two donors were tracked by longitudinal TCRalpha and TCRbeta repertoire sequencing. Two young, previously healthy adult volunteers made up the cohort, one male and one female.

On the study overall, not on this receptor specifically: Only a couple of mild cases were covered by the study, and larger cohorts that include severe cases with pre-infection samples were considered necessary. SARS-CoV-2 specificity was not confirmed for the second-wave clones peaking on day 37. Some responding clones were found in pre-infection memory, which suggests that pre-existing cross-reactive memory T cells took part in the SARS-CoV-2 response. Contracting CD4+ clones turned up mainly in the CM and EM memory subsets, whereas EMRA was where CD8+ clones were enriched. Clones contracting from day 15 to 85 had balanced CD4/CD8 phenotypes, while a second wave expanding from day 15 to 37 was biased towards CD4+.

V is shortened by 6 bases, J by 3 bases, and the region joining them spans 18 bases. Per the germline V gene (reference sequence), DFQATT is the CDR1 and SNEGSKA is the CDR2. The CDR3 starts with the cysteine, ends with the phenylalanine, and has 14 residues. The retained sequence is limited to the CDR3, 42 bases, with the frame set at the first base. For sequencing, an Illumina NovaSeq 6000 was employed. TCRalpha and TCRbeta cDNA libraries were built by 5'RACE with constant-segment primers, adding sample barcodes and unique molecular identifiers. Trizol reagent was used to extract RNA from every sample. Amplification of the libraries took two PCR steps, and the second step added a second sample barcode plus Illumina TruSeq adapters. Libraries were sequenced on an Illumina NovaSeq with 2 x 150 bp paired-end reads. The original pipeline was this. With migec v1.2.7, reads were demultiplexed and then collapsed into UMI-guided consensus sequences. Using mixcr v2.1.11, UMI consensuses were aligned to TRA and TRB V and J templates and then assembled into clonotypes. A clonotype was counted as expanded or contracted only if both edgeR and NoisET called the change significant, with noise models trained on biological replicates. For edgeR calls, the cutoffs were a false discovery rate-adjusted p below 0.01 and a log2 fold-change threshold of 1. As an exploratory analysis of dynamics, PCA with hierarchical clustering was applied to max-normalized trajectories of the 1000 most abundant clonotypes. Each responding clone was given a CD4 or CD8 phenotype based on the CD4+ and CD8+ repertoires, which had been sequenced separately. The raw public reads went through TCRdb reprocessing: fastp at Q25, MiXCR clone calling, in-frame beta chains kept. Each CDR3 protein gets just one entry, which takes the most common genes and DNA from the rows behind it. These V and J calls are TCRdb output, not the study's own analysis. Recorded for this sample are about 560,000 distinct CDR3 sequences; approximately 19% of them occurred a single time. The leading ten clones occupy around 11% of the sample.

This clonotype was counted ten times or more. Its antigen has not been determined. Base qualities are not provided; no much larger clone lies one nucleotide away. Ficoll-Paque density gradient centrifugation was the method used to isolate PBMCs. The V and J genes are TRBV20-1 and TRBJ2-7; the D region possibly corresponds to TRBD2 (6 bases align). The specimen sequenced was PBMCs or a T cell subset sorted from them (not recorded which). The TCR originated in an adult woman who had mild COVID-19 (a few samples of this study predate the infection). The sample titles of this study are shuffled in the database, so cell type and time point are left out; the donor was told from shared clones. The DNA sequence follows: TGCAGTGCCCCGAGGTACGGGAGAGACTACGAGCAGTACTTC. Translation gives CSAPRYGRDYEQYF.